Described below is a single TCR beta chain sequence and its context. The CDR3 consists of 13 residues. V was clipped by 2 bases and J by 6 bases, with 8 bases between them. Germline V lookup: CDR1 MNHNY, CDR2 SVGAGI (reference sequence). These data come from a study of blood T cells in healthy people across ages. For the second PCR, which ran for about 7 to 11 cycles, a sample-barcoded 5' primer and a J-beta primer mix were used. TCRdb redid the calling of the 5' RACE reads with MiXCR, one entry per CDR3 protein. The sample lists about 1.6 million distinct CDR3 sequences; about 35% were seen once. At least 5 micrograms of total RNA were extracted per sample.

Source material: blood. The chain is built from TRBV6-6 and TRBJ2-1; tentative D call: TRBD2 (6 bases). The TCR was taken from a woman aged 25 to 39 in good health. CDR3: CASSYTSTNEQFF. The CDR3 nucleotides are TGTGCCAGCAGTTACACTAGCACCAATGAGCAGTTCTTC.